This TCR beta chain was recovered during a study of blood T cells in healthy people across ages. In the study overall: Template switching captured about one barcoded beta molecule per two T cells.

The V gene's germline CDR1 is SQVTM and CDR2 ANQGSEA. V was trimmed by 3 bases and J by 2 bases, leaving 7 bases between them. The CDR3 runs to 13 residues. Each donor supplied roughly 9 milliliters of peripheral blood. A minimum of 7 million PBMCs was isolated per sample. A second about 7 to 12 cycle PCR used barcoded and J-beta primers. A tag from a template-switch adaptor with 12 random nucleotides marked each cDNA molecule. MiXCR, run by TCRdb on the 5' RACE reads, gives a single entry per CDR3 protein. Of 650,000 to 1,000,000 distinct CDR3 sequences in the sample, around 36% were seen once. This chain joins TRBV29-1 and TRBJ2-2; D gene ambiguous. The receptor comes from a man aged 18 to 29 in good health. The sequencing sample was made of blood. CDR3 in amino acids: CSVDGRNTGELFF. In DNA, the CDR3 is TGCAGCGTTGACGGACGCAACACCGGGGAGCTGTTTTTT.